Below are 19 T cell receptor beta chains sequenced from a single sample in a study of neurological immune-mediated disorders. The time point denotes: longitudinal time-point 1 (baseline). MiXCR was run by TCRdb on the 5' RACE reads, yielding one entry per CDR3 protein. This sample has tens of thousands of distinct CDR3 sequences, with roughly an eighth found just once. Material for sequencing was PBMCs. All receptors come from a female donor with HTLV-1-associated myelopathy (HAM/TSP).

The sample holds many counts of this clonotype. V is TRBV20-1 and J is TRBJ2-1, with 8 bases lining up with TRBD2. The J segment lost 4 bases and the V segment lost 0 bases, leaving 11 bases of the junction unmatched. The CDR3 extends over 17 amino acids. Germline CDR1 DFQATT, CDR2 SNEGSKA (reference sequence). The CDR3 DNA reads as TGCAGTGCTAGAGATTGGGGAACTAGCGGCACTTACAATGAGCAGTTCTTC. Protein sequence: CSARDWGTSGTYNEQFF.

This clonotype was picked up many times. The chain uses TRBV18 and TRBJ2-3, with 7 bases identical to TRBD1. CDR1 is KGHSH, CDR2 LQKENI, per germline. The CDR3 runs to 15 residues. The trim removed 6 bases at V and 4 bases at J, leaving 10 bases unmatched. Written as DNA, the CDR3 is TGTGCCAGCTCCCCCGCCGTGGGACAGTCAGATACGCAGTATTTT. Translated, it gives CASSPAVGQSDTQYF.

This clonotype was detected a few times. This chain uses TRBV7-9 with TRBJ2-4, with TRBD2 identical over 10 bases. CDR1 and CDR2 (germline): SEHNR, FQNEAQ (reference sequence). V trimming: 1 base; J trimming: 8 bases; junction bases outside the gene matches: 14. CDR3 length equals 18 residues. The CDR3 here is CASSLVDELAGRKDIQYF. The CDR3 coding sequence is TGTGCCAGCAGCTTAGTAGACGAACTAGCGGGGCGTAAGGACATTCAGTACTTC.

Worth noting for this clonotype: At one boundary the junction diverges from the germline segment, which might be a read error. The CDR3 spells CASSLKTGSTGTQYF. CDR3 DNA: TGCGCCAGTAGCTTGAAGACAGGGAGCACAGGTACGCAGTATTTT. The rearrangement uses TRBV5-1 and TRBJ2-3, with 7 bases fitting TRBD1. The CDR3 has 15 residues. Germline assignment: CDR1 SGHRS and CDR2 YFSETQ.

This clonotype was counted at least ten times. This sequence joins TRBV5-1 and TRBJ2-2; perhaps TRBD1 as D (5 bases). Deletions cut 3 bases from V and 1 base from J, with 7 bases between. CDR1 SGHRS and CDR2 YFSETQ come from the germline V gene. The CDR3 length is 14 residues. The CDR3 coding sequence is TGCGCCAGCAGCTGGCAGGGGAACACCGGGGAGCTGTTTTTT. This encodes CASSWQGNTGELFF.

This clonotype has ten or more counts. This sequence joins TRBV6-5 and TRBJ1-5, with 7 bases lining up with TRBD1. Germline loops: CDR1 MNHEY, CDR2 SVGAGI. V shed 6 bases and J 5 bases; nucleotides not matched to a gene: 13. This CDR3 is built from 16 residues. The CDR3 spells CASRRGGRGIDQPQHF. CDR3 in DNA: TGTGCCAGCAGGAGGGGCGGCAGGGGGATTGATCAGCCCCAGCATTTT.

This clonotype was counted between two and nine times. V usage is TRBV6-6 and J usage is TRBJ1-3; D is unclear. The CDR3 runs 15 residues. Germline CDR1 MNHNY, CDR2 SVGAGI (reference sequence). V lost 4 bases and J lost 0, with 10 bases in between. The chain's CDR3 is CASSSRGSSGNTIYF. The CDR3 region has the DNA TGTGCCAGCAGTTCGAGAGGGTCCTCTGGAAACACCATATATTTT.

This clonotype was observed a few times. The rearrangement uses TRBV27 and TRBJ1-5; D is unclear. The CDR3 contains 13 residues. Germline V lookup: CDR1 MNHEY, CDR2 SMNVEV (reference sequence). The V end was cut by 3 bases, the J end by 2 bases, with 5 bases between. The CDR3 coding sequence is TGTGCCAGCAGTTTTGATCGCAATCAGCCCCAGCATTTT. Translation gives CASSFDRNQPQHF.

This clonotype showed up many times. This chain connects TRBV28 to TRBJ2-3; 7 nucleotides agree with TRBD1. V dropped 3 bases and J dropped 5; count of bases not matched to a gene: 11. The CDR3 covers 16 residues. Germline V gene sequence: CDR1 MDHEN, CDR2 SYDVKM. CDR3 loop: CASSFQGVFLGDTQYF. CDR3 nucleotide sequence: TGTGCCAGCAGTTTCCAGGGGGTGTTTTTAGGAGATACGCAGTATTTT.

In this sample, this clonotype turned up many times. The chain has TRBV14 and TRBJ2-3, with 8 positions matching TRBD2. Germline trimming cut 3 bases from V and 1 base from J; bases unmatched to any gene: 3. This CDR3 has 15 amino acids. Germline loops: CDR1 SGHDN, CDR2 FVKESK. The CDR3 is CASSQMRGGTDTQYF. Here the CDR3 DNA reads TGTGCCAGCAGCCAGATGCGGGGGGGCACAGATACGCAGTATTTT.

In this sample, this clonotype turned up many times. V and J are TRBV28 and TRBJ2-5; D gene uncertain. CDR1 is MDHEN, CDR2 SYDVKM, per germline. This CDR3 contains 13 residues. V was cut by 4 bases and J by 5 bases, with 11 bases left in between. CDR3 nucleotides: TGTGCCAGCAGTTCTCCGGGCAGTGAGACCCAGTACTTC. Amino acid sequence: CASSSPGSETQYF.

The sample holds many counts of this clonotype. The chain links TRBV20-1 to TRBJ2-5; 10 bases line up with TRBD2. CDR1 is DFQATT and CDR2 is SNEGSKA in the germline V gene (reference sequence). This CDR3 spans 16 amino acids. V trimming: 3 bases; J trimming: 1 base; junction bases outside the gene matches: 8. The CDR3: CSASLVSSGGQETQYF. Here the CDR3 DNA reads TGCAGTGCTAGCTTAGTTTCTAGCGGGGGCCAAGAGACCCAGTACTTC.

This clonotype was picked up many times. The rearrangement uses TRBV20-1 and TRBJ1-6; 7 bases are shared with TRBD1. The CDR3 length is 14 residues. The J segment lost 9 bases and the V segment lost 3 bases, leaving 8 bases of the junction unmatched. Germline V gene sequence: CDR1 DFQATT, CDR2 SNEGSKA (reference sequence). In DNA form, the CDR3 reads TGCAGTGCTAGCCCACAGGGGCCGTTTTCACCCCTCCACTTT. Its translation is CSASPQGPFSPLHF.

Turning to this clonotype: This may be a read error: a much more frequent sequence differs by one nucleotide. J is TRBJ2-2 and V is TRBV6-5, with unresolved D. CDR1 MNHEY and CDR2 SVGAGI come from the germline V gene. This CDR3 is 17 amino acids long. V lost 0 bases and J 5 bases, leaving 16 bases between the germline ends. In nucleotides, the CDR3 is TGTGCCAGCAGTTACTCGTCGGTCCCCGTCGAAACCGGGGAGCTGTTTTTT. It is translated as CASSYSSVPVETGELFF.

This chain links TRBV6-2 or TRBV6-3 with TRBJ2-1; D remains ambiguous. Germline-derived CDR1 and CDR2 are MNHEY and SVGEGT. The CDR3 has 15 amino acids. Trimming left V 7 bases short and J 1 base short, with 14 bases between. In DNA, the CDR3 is TGTGCCAGCATCCCCGAGTTAGGATCCTACAATGAGCAGTTCTTC. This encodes CASIPELGSYNEQFF.

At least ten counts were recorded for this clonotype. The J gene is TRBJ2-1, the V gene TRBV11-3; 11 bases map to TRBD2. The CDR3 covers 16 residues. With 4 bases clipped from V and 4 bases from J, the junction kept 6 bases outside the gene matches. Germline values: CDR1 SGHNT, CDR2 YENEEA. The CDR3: CASSSRLAGLYNEQFF. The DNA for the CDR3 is TGTGCCAGCAGCTCCCGACTAGCGGGGTTATACAATGAGCAGTTCTTC. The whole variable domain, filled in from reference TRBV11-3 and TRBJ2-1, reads EAGVVQSPRYKIIEKKQPVAFWCNPISGHNTLYWYLQNLGQGPELLIRYENEEAVDDSQLPKDRFSAERLKGVDSTLKIQPAELGDSAVYLCASSSRLAGLYNEQFFGPGTRLTVL.

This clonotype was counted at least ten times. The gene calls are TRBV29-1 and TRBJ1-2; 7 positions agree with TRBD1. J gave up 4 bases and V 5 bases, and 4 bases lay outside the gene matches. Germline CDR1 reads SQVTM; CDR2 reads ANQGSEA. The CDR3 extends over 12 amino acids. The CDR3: CSVLTGSYGYTF. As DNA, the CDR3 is TGCAGCGTTTTGACAGGGTCCTATGGCTACACCTTC.

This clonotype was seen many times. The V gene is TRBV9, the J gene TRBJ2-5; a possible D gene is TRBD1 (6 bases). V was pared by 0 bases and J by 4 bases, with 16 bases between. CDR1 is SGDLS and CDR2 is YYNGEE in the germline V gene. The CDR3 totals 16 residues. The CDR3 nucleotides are TGTGCCAGCAGCGTAGTGGGCAGAGGCAGGGGAGAGACCCAGTACTTC. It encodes CASSVVGRGRGETQYF.

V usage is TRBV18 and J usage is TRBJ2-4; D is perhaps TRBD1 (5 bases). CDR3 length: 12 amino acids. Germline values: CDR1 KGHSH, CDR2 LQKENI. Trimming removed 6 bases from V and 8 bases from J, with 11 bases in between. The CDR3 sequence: CASSQGSDIQYF. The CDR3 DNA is TGTGCCAGCTCGCAGGGCTCGGACATTCAGTACTTC.